The 22 T cell receptor beta chains below come from one sample, sequenced in a study of CD8 T cells in Susac syndrome. An input of 0.5 to 1 ug of RNA was subjected to reverse transcription using random hexamers. TCRdb fed the immunoSEQ multiplex PCR reads into MiXCR, producing one record per CDR3 protein. In the table there are 150,000 to 200,000 distinct CDR3 sequences, roughly 92% of which are singletons. Sequencing was carried out using CD4+ T cells from PBMCs. The receptors originated from a human donor with multiple sclerosis.

This clonotype appeared a single time. The chain uses TRBV1 and TRBJ1-5; the D call TRBD1 from the table was never checked on the DNA. TRBV1 corresponds to a pseudogene. This CDR3 contains 14 residues. The CDR3 reads CTSSQGTSNQPQHF. CDR3 DNA sequence: TGCACCAGCAGTCAAGGGACATCTAATCAGCCCCAGCATTTT.

The chain joins TRBV5-1 to TRBJ1-4; possibly TRBD1 for D (5 bases). The CDR3 spans 14 residues. Germline CDR1 is SGHRS and CDR2 is YFSETQ. Trimming took off 4 bases at V and 6 bases at J, with 13 bases between the two ends. CDR3 region: CASSPWRGDEKLFF. As DNA, the CDR3 is TGCGCCAGCAGCCCCTGGCGGGGGGATGAAAAACTGTTTTTT.

The chain recombines TRBV18 with TRBJ2-1; the D gene is possibly TRBD2 (5 bases). Germline CDR1 and CDR2: KGHSH and LQKENI. This CDR3 spans 15 amino acids. V was pared by 0 bases and J by 4 bases, with 10 bases between. DNA of the CDR3: TGTGCCAGCTCACCACCCCGGGAACCTTACAATGAGCAGTTCTTC. Translation gives CASSPPREPYNEQFF.

This clonotype was seen a single time. The chain combines TRBV7-6 with TRBJ2-3; 10 bases are a match to TRBD2. CDR3 length equals 14 residues. The V gene's germline CDR1 is SGHVS and CDR2 FNYEAQ. After removal of 5 bases from V and 4 bases from J, the junction contained 3 bases not matched to a gene. In DNA, the CDR3 is TGTGCCAGCAGCCCTAGCGGGAGCGCAGATACGCAGTATTTT. It specifies CASSPSGSADTQYF.

This chain uses TRBV12-3 or TRBV12-4 with TRBJ1-2, with D uncertain. V dropped 5 bases and J dropped 6 bases, with 16 bases sitting between them. The CDR3 is made up of 14 amino acids. The CDR3 DNA reads TGTGCCAGCAGTCATTTGTGGAGGGCCCATGGCTACACCTTC. Its protein product is CASSHLWRAHGYTF.

V gene TRBV7-2 combines with J gene TRBJ2-7; possibly TRBD2 for D (5 bases). Germline assignment: CDR1 SGHTA and CDR2 FQGNSA. This CDR3 comprises 14 residues. V was pared by 5 bases and J by 0 bases, with 11 bases between. CDR3 amino acids: CASSVVGGSYEQYF. As DNA, the CDR3 is TGTGCCAGCAGCGTCGTAGGAGGCTCCTACGAGCAGTACTTC.

The gene calls are TRBV20-1 and TRBJ1-5, with TRBD1 as a possible D gene (6 bases). The CDR3 contains 13 residues. CDR1 DFQATT and CDR2 SNEGSKA come from the germline V gene (reference sequence). Written as DNA, the CDR3 is TGCGGGAAAGCGACAGGTAGCAATCAGCCCCAGCATTTT. It specifies CGKATGSNQPQHF.

The chain employs TRBV2 and TRBJ1-2, with 7 bases aligning to TRBD1. CDR1 SNHLY and CDR2 FYNNEI come from the germline V gene. The CDR3 runs to 13 residues. V shed 6 bases, J shed 4 bases, and the junction held 5 bases outside the gene matches. DNA of the CDR3: TGTGCCAGCAGCGGGACAGCCGGCTATGGCTACACCTTC. The encoded protein is CASSGTAGYGYTF.

The gene calls are TRBV5-1 and TRBJ2-2; tentative D call: TRBD1 (5 bases). With 10 bases removed from V and 5 bases from J, the gap between germline ends came to 15 bases. CDR3 length: 13 residues. In germline, CDR1 is SGHRS, CDR2 YFSETQ. The CDR3 DNA follows: TGCGCCGGAAGACAGCCTTATACCGGGGAGCTGTTTTTT. Translated: CAGRQPYTGELFF.

The chain employs TRBV28 and TRBJ1-5; unclear D gene. The ends were cut back, 7 bases at V and 2 bases at J, with 15 bases in the middle. Germline V gene data show CDR1 as MDHEN and CDR2 as SYDVKM. CDR3 length equals 15 residues. Written as DNA, the CDR3 is TGTGCCAGCACCACCCTCGAGGTGGGCAATCAGCCCCAGCATTTT. Encoded protein: CASTTLEVGNQPQHF.

V usage is TRBV24-1 and J usage is TRBJ1-2, with TRBD1 matching over 8 bases. The CDR3 sequence is 14 residues long. Germline CDR1 and CDR2: KGHDR and SFDVKD. The ends lost 8 bases at V and 9 bases at J; junction bases unmatched: 13. The CDR3 DNA reads as TGTGCCACCATTCCTGCGACAGGGGCAGATAGCTACACCTTC. This translates into CATIPATGADSYTF.

This clonotype was recorded once. The chain uses TRBV7-2 and TRBJ1-4, with D possibly matching TRBD1 (6 bases). V lost 5 bases to trimming and J lost 6 bases, with 13 bases between them. Germline CDR1 is SGHTA and CDR2 is FQGNSA. The CDR3 has 14 amino acids. CDR3 coding DNA: TGTGCCAGCAGCCTCGGGGGGCCTGATGAAAAACTGTTTTTT. It is translated as CASSLGGPDEKLFF.

This clonotype was recorded once. V gene TRBV12-3 or TRBV12-4 combines with J gene TRBJ2-1; D gene unclear. The CDR3 runs to 15 residues. V was trimmed by 7 bases and J by 4 bases, leaving 17 bases between them. CDR3 sequence (DNA): TGTGCCAGCACCCCTAGGGAACCTCGGTACAATGAGCAGTTCTTC. Amino acids: CASTPREPRYNEQFF.

The J gene is TRBJ1-5, the V gene TRBV12-3 or TRBV12-4, with 7 bases that match TRBD1. V gave up 5 bases and J gave up 6 bases; unmatched junction bases: 7. This CDR3 is 14 amino acids long. The CDR3 nucleotides read TGTGCCAGCAGTACCATGAGGGGGCTTCAGCCCCAGCATTTT. Encoded protein: CASSTMRGLQPQHF.

The chain recombines TRBV4-2 with TRBJ1-2, with 9 bases that match TRBD1. Losses at the gene ends were 0 bases for V and 5 bases for J; bases not matched to a gene: 7. Germline CDR1 is LGHNA and CDR2 is YNFKEQ. The CDR3 covers 16 residues. CDR3 in amino acids: CASSQDGGTGQYGYTF. The CDR3 nucleotides are TGTGCCAGCAGCCAAGATGGAGGGACAGGGCAGTATGGCTACACCTTC.

Remarks on this clonotype: Because the CDR3's place on the DNA is in doubt, the DNA is left out and the CDR3 is given as listed by TCRdb. V is TRBV5-6 and J is TRBJ1-4; TRBD1, the table's D call, was not compared with the DNA. Looked up from germline, CDR1 is SGHDT and CDR2 is YYEEEE. From its first to its last residue, the CDR3 has 14 amino acids. The CDR3: CASSFVQVPKNCFF.

J is TRBJ1-2 and V is TRBV7-9, with D unresolved. Deletions cut 0 bases from V and 6 bases from J, with 5 bases between. This CDR3 comprises 12 residues. The germline V gene has CDR1 SEHNR and CDR2 FQNEAQ (reference sequence). The CDR3 nucleotides are TGTGCCAGCAGCTTAGCGCTAAATGGCTACACCTTC. Protein product: CASSLALNGYTF.

The chain couples TRBV27 to TRBJ1-1; D uncertain. V was cut by 2 bases and J by 1 base, with 8 bases left in between. This CDR3 is 14 amino acids long. Germline V gene sequence: CDR1 MNHEY, CDR2 SMNVEV (reference sequence). The CDR3 sequence: CASSLTRGNTEAFF. The CDR3 nucleotides read TGTGCCAGCAGTTTAACCCGTGGGAACACTGAAGCTTTCTTT.

This chain uses TRBV6-2 or TRBV6-3 with TRBJ2-2; D possibly matches TRBD1 or TRBD2 (5 bases each). Germline V gene sequence: CDR1 MNHEY, CDR2 SVGEGT. The V end was cut by 7 bases, the J end by 5 bases, with 14 bases between. The CDR3 extends over 14 amino acids. CDR3 bases: TGTGCCAGCACCCGGGACGGCGGGACCGGGGAGCTGTTTTTT. This translates into CASTRDGGTGELFF.

This chain connects TRBV12-3 or TRBV12-4 to TRBJ1-6; maybe TRBD1 (5 bases). Between the trimmed V and J ends, which lost 6 bases and 8 bases, there was a span of 17 bases. The CDR3 consists of 15 residues. The CDR3 is CASRPQGAMHSPLHF. In DNA, the CDR3 is TGTGCCAGCAGGCCTCAGGGTGCGATGCATTCACCCCTCCACTTT.

This chain connects TRBV5-4 to TRBJ2-1; 10 positions agree with TRBD2. The CDR3 extends over 15 amino acids. Per germline, CDR1 SGHNT and CDR2 YYREEE (reference sequence). V shed 0 bases and J 4 bases; nucleotides not matched to a gene: 1. The CDR3 nucleotides are TGTGCCAGCAGCTTGGAACTAGCGGGGTACAATGAGCAGTTCTTC. Translation gives CASSLELAGYNEQFF.

The rearrangement links TRBV27 to TRBJ1-1; a possible D gene is TRBD1 (5 bases). Trimming removed 2 bases from V and 5 bases from J, with 12 bases in between. Germline V gene lookup returns CDR1 MNHEY and CDR2 SMNVEV (reference sequence). The CDR3 covers 14 residues. DNA of the CDR3: TGTGCCAGCAGTTTAAAGGATGGGGCGACTGAAGCTTTCTTT. It specifies CASSLKDGATEAFF.